The rows below give T cell receptor beta chains drawn from one sample of a study of T cell responses to AZD1222 COVID-19 vaccine. Using immunoSEQ multiplex PCR, the repertoire was profiled, and TCRdb retains in-frame clones only, with some absent. The table shows 180,000 or so clones, with 70% to 90% occurring only once. This specimen was peripheral blood, taken 28 days after the second dose of the MenACWY control vaccine. The receptors stem from an adult who received the MenACWY meningococcal vaccine as a control. Each CDR3 is given without its conserved first and last residue. The order of the fields is V gene, J gene, CDR3 protein.

V gene: TRBV19
J gene: TRBJ2-1
CDR3 protein: ASSMVQGVVDEQF

V gene: TRBV2
J gene: TRBJ1-1
CDR3 protein: ASAGGQRTEAF

V gene: TRBV7-2
J gene: TRBJ2-1
CDR3 protein: ASSRRDSTNNEQF

V gene: TRBV11-3
J gene: TRBJ2-1
CDR3 protein: ASSFGGTGGDEQF

V gene: TRBV7-2
J gene: TRBJ1-3
CDR3 protein: ASSPRIHSGNTIY

V gene: TRBV10-3
J gene: TRBJ2-5
CDR3 protein: AISPFRGSGGPQETQY

V gene: TRBV18
J gene: TRBJ1-4
CDR3 protein: ASSPASDNEKLF

V gene: TRBV28
J gene: TRBJ2-1
CDR3 protein: ASSFYNSGRADNEQF

V gene: TRBV28
J gene: TRBJ1-4
CDR3 protein: ASSRTAGGHEKLF

V gene: TRBV4-1
J gene: TRBJ2-4
CDR3 protein: ASRELAKNIQY

V gene: TRBV4-1
J gene: TRBJ2-3
CDR3 protein: ASSQSKGLTDTQY

V gene: TRBV5-1
J gene: TRBJ1-2
CDR3 protein: ASSLVGGLDYGYT

V gene: TRBV30
J gene: TRBJ1-2
CDR3 protein: AWIEGRSYGYT

V gene: TRBV24-1
J gene: TRBJ2-2
CDR3 protein: ATSQSPNTGELF

V gene: TRBV19
J gene: TRBJ2-5
CDR3 protein: ASSGDSGETQY